The source of this T cell receptor beta chain is a study of identical twins. Study results and limitations: Without tracking the same donors, conclusions rested on cross-sectional statistical analysis. The more abundant beta clonotypes in cord blood had fewer insertions, and memory repertoires did not show this. In monozygotic twins, models underestimated the sharing of out-of-frame TCR alpha.

A universal primer site arose from template switching, and cDNA bore unique molecular identifiers. One entry per CDR3 protein results from TCRdb running MiXCR on the 5' RACE reads. The sample includes about 890,000 distinct CDR3 sequences, over 9% of them seen just once. On this clonotype: What it recognizes is unknown. Mismatch with germline at one junction end may stem from a read error.

The CDR3 contains 14 residues. Per the germline V gene, CDR1 is LGHDT and CDR2 is YNNKEL (reference sequence). The data were also submitted as part of a second study, on yellow fever vaccine responses in identical twins.

The sequenced sample was PBMCs. This receptor was taken from a woman between 18 and 30 years old in good health. The rearrangement uses TRBV3-1 and TRBJ1-2, with TRBD1 identical over 12 bases. The CDR3 DNA is TGTGCCTGCAGCCCGGGACAGGGGGCCCCTGGCTACACCTTC. Translation: CACSPGQGAPGYTF.